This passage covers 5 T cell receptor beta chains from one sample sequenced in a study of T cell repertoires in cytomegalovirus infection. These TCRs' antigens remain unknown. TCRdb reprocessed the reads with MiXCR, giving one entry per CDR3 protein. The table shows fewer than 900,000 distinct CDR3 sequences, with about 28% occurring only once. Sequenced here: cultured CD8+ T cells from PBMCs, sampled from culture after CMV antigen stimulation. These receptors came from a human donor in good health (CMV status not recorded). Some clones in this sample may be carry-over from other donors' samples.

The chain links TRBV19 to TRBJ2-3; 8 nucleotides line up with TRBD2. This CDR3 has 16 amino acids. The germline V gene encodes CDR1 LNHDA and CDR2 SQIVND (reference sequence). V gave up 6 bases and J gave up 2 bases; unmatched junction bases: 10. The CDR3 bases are TGTGCCAGTAGAAGTCGGGGCGGGGGGAACACAGATACGCAGTATTTT. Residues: CASRSRGGGNTDTQYF.

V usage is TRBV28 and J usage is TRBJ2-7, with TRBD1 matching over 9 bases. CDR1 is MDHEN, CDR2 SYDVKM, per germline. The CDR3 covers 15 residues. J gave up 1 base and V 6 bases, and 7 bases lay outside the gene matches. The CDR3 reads CASRHRQGVSYEQYV. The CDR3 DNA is TGTGCCAGCAGACACAGACAGGGGGTATCCTACGAGCAGTACGTC.

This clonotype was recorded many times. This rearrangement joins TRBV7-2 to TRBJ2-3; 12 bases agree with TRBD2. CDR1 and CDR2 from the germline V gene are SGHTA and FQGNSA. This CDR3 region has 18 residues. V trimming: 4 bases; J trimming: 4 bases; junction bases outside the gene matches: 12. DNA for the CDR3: TGTGCCAGCAGCTGGGAGCTAGCGGGGGGGACTTTTGCAGATACGCAGTATTTT. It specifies CASSWELAGGTFADTQYF. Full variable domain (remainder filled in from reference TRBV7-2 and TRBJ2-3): GAGVSQSPSNKVTEKGKDVELRCDPISGHTALYWYRQSLGQGLEFLIYFQGNSAPDKSGLPSDRFSAERTGGSVSTLTIQRTQQEDSAVYLCASSWELAGGTFADTQYFGPGTRLTVL.

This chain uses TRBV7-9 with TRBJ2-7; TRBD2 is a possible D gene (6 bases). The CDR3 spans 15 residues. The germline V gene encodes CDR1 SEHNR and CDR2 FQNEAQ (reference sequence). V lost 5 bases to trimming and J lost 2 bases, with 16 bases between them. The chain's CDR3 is CASSHPGTAAYEQYF. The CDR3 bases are TGTGCCAGCAGCCATCCGGGGACTGCCGCCTACGAGCAGTACTTC. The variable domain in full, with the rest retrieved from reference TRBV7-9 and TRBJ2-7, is DTGVSQNPRHKITKRGQNVTFRCDPISEHNRLYWYRQTLGQGPEFLTYFQNEAQLEKSRLLSDRFSAERPKGSFSTLEIQRTEQGDSAMYLCASSHPGTAAYEQYFGPGTRLTVT.

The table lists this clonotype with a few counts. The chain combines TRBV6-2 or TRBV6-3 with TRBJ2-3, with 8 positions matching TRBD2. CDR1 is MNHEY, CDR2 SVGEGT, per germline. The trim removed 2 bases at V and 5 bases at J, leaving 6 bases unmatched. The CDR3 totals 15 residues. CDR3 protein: CASSYPGTRGDTQYF. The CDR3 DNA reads TGTGCCAGCAGTTACCCCGGGACTAGGGGAGATACGCAGTATTTT.